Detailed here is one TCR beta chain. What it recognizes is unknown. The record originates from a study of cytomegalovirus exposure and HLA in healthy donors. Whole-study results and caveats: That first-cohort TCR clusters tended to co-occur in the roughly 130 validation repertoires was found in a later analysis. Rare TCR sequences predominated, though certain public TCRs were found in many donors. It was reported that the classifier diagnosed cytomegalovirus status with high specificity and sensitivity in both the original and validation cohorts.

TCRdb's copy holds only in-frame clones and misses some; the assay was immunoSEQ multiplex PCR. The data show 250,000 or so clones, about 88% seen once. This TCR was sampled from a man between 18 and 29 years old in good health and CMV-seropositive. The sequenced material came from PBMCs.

In DNA form, the CDR3 reads TGTGCCAGCTCCCCAGGGGGGACTACCTACAATGAGCAGTTCTTC. Amino acids: CASSPGGTTYNEQFF. This sequence joins TRBV18 and TRBJ2-1; either TRBD1 or TRBD2 may supply D (7 bases each). CDR1 and CDR2 from the germline V gene are KGHSH and LQKENI. The CDR3 is 15 residues long. Trimming took off 6 bases at V and 2 bases at J, with 14 bases between the two ends.